The 30 T cell receptor beta chains below all came from one sample that was sequenced in a study of shared clonotypes between healthy human individuals. CD45RO-negative, CCR7-selected cells formed the naive CD8 fraction, which excluded terminally differentiated effector memory CD45RA+ cells. The data were produced by immunoSEQ multiplex PCR, yet TCRdb's version contains in-frame clones alone and is incomplete. Among approximately 600,000 clones listed, approximately 95% were seen once. The sample taken for sequencing was naive CD8+ T cells sorted from blood. The receptor source for this set is a woman under 40 in good health.

The chain is built from TRBV11-2 and TRBJ1-1; unclear D gene. V shed 2 bases and J shed 4 bases, with 14 bases lying between them. This CDR3 is 15 amino acids long. Germline V CDR1 and CDR2: SGHAT, FQNNGV. The CDR3 here is CASSLRARGPTEAFF. In DNA form, the CDR3 reads TGTGCCAGCAGCTTAAGGGCTCGAGGGCCCACTGAAGCTTTCTTT.

CDR3 DNA sequence: TGTGCCAGCAGAGCTGCCGGGGACAGGGACTATGGCTACACCTTC. Translated: CASRAAGDRDYGYTF. The rearrangement links TRBV6-5 to TRBJ1-2; 9 bases are shared with TRBD1. Germline CDR1 and CDR2: MNHEY and SVGAGI. Unmatched junction bases numbered 8, after V lost 6 bases and J lost 3 bases. CDR3 size: 15 residues.

V usage is TRBV28 and J usage is TRBJ1-1; perhaps TRBD1 as D (5 bases). In germline, CDR1 is MDHEN, CDR2 SYDVKM. The CDR3 consists of 20 residues. Trimming stripped 3 bases from V and 0 bases from J, with 26 bases between. CDR3 sequence (DNA): TGTGCCAGCAGTTTCTCGCCTATTCGGGCGACAGCCTCATTGAACACTGAAGCTTTCTTT. This codes for CASSFSPIRATASLNTEAFF.

The V gene is TRBV6-5, the J gene TRBJ1-1; D unclear. Germline V gene data show CDR1 as MNHEY and CDR2 as SVGAGI. The V gene lost 3 bases and the J gene lost 6 bases, with 11 bases spanning the gap. CDR3 length: 13 residues. CDR3 region: CASSYEGRAEAFF. For the CDR3, the DNA is TGTGCCAGCAGTTATGAAGGGAGGGCTGAAGCTTTCTTT.

The V call is TRBV4-1, the J call TRBJ1-2; weak D call: TRBD1 (6 bases). Trimming left V 9 bases short and J 2 bases short, with 16 bases between. Germline V gene data show CDR1 as MGHRA and CDR2 as YSYEKL. The CDR3 runs to 14 residues. The CDR3 region has the DNA TGCGCCAGATGGGGGACAAGGGGGAACTATGGCTACACCTTC. This gives the protein CARWGTRGNYGYTF.

The chain employs TRBV2 and TRBJ2-5, with D unresolved. The DNA end favors TRBJ2-7, so the J call may be wrong. The CDR3 has 13 amino acids. Germline loops: CDR1 SNHLY, CDR2 FYNNEI. The CDR3 bases are TGTGCCAGCGGAACGGTAAGCTCCTACGAGCAGTACTTC. Its translation: CASGTVSSYEQYF.

V and J are TRBV5-6 and TRBJ2-7, with 8 bases identical to TRBD2. J was trimmed by 3 bases and V by 4 bases; bases with no gene match: 6. The CDR3 runs 14 residues. The germline V gene encodes CDR1 SGHDT and CDR2 YYEEEE. As DNA, the CDR3 is TGTGCCAGCAGCGATGGGACTAGTCTCTACGAGCAGTACTTC. Translating gives CASSDGTSLYEQYF. Looking up the rest from reference TRBV5-6 and TRBJ2-7 gives the full variable domain: DAGVTQSPTHLIKTRGQQVTLRCSPKSGHDTVSWYQQALGQGPQFIFQYYEEEERQRGNFPDRFSGHQFPNYSSELNVNALLLGDSALYLCASSDGTSLYEQYFGPGTRLTVT.

This sequence joins TRBV10-3 and TRBJ2-7, with TRBD2 as a possible D gene (6 bases). Trimming removed 3 bases from V and 3 bases from J, with 15 bases in between. CDR1 and CDR2 from the germline V gene are ENHRY and SYGVKD. This CDR3 spans 15 amino acids. The CDR3 spells CAISEGPGAYYEQYF. CDR3 nucleotide sequence: TGTGCCATCAGTGAAGGACCGGGAGCTTACTACGAGCAGTACTTC.

The chain carries TRBV10-2 and TRBJ1-5, with D possibly TRBD1 on 5 matching bases. This CDR3 spans 13 amino acids. CDR1 is WSHSY, CDR2 SAAADI, per germline. Trimming took off 6 bases at V and 5 bases at J, with 11 bases between the two ends. CDR3 amino acids: CASRGLIDQPQHF. In DNA form, the CDR3 reads TGCGCCAGCAGGGGACTGATAGATCAGCCCCAGCATTTT.

The V and J genes are TRBV5-6 and TRBJ2-3, with 8 nucleotides matching TRBD2. Per the germline V gene, CDR1 is SGHDT and CDR2 is YYEEEE. This CDR3 is 18 amino acids long. The trim removed 2 bases at V and 5 bases at J, leaving 16 bases unmatched. CDR3 nucleotides: TGTGCCAGCAGCTTAGTAGCTAGCGGGTTGTATGTTGGAGATACGCAGTATTTT. Translation: CASSLVASGLYVGDTQYF.

V gene TRBV27 combines with J gene TRBJ2-3, with TRBD1 matching over 11 bases. J gave up 3 bases and V 4 bases, and 12 bases lay outside the gene matches. The germline V gene encodes CDR1 MNHEY and CDR2 SMNVEV (reference sequence). The CDR3 sequence is 18 residues long. CDR3 nucleotide sequence: TGTGCCAGCAGTTCCTCCACCGGACAGGGGGCGCGGACAGATACGCAGTATTTT. It is translated as CASSSSTGQGARTDTQYF.

This clone was recorded once. The chain is built from TRBV28 and TRBJ2-7; 7 bases match TRBD2. Looked up from germline, CDR1 is MDHEN and CDR2 is SYDVKM. V dropped 5 bases and J dropped 3; count of bases not matched to a gene: 10. The CDR3 length is 15 residues. DNA of the CDR3: TGTGCCAGCAGTGATCCTCGGGGGGAGGTCTACGAGCAGTACTTC. It translates to CASSDPRGEVYEQYF.

The chain joins TRBV9 to TRBJ1-1; D call uncertain. The CDR3 is made up of 12 amino acids. The germline CDR1 and CDR2 sequences are SGDLS and YYNGEE. The V end was cut by 0 bases, the J end by 5 bases, with 5 bases between. The CDR3 region is CASSVGVTEAFF. CDR3 nucleotides: TGTGCCAGCAGCGTAGGGGTGACTGAAGCTTTCTTT.

This clone was recorded only once. This chain uses TRBV11-2 with TRBJ2-7, with 8 bases fitting TRBD1. V gave up 1 base and J gave up 5 bases; unmatched junction bases: 10. Germline V gene lookup returns CDR1 SGHAT and CDR2 FQNNGV. CDR3 length: 16 amino acids. The CDR3 coding sequence is TGTGCCAGCAGCTTAGGGAGCAGGGGGCCGATGGACGAGCAGTACTTC. Encoded protein: CASSLGSRGPMDEQYF.

This clone was seen just once. The chain carries TRBV29-1 and TRBJ2-7; no firm D call. CDR3 length equals 13 residues. The germline gives CDR1 SQVTM, CDR2 ANQGSEA. The V gene lost 5 bases and the J gene lost 3 bases, with 14 bases spanning the gap. This CDR3 reads CSVLGRLDYEQYF. Written as DNA, the CDR3 is TGCAGCGTTCTAGGGCGACTCGACTACGAGCAGTACTTC.

The chain is built from TRBV27 and TRBJ1-2; D is possibly TRBD1 (5 bases). The V end lost 5 bases, the J end lost 4 bases, and 14 bases lay between the germline ends. The CDR3 consists of 14 residues. Germline loops: CDR1 MNHEY, CDR2 SMNVEV (reference sequence). The CDR3 region is CASSGTGTGYGYTF. The CDR3, as DNA: TGTGCCAGCAGTGGTACCGGGACGGGCTATGGCTACACCTTC.

The J gene is TRBJ1-1, the V gene TRBV21-1; TRBD1 reflects the table's D call only, with no check against the DNA. TRBV21-1 counts as a pseudogene. The CDR3 is 15 amino acids. The CDR3 reads CASSPKTVSNTEAFF. Here the CDR3 DNA reads TGTGCCAGCAGCCCCAAGACAGTATCGAACACTGAAGCTTTCTTT.

This rearrangement joins TRBV28 to TRBJ2-7, with D uncertain. V lost 1 base to trimming and J lost 1 base, with 8 bases between them. Germline CDR1 MDHEN, CDR2 SYDVKM. This CDR3 region has 14 residues. The DNA for the CDR3 is TGTGCCAGCAGTTTATTCCAAGCATCCTACGAGCAGTACTTC. Translating it yields CASSLFQASYEQYF.

The J gene is TRBJ2-3, the V gene TRBV6-4; D is possibly TRBD1 (5 bases). V lost 10 bases, J lost 0 bases, and 14 bases lay in between. The CDR3 spans 14 residues. The germline gives CDR1 MRHNA, CDR2 SNTAGT. The CDR3 here is CATLDSTSTDTQYF. CDR3 coding DNA: TGTGCCACCTTAGACAGTACTAGCACAGATACGCAGTATTTT.

V usage is TRBV27 and J usage is TRBJ2-2; D possibly corresponds to TRBD2 (6 bases). Trimming left V 5 bases short and J 8 bases short, with 15 bases between. This CDR3 has 14 residues. CDR1 is MNHEY, CDR2 SMNVEV, per germline (reference sequence). The CDR3 DNA sequence: TGTGCCAGCAGTCTGGGACTTCTTCGGGGGGAGCTGTTTTTT. It is translated as CASSLGLLRGELFF.

This chain joins TRBV27 and TRBJ1-1, with 9 bases matching TRBD1. Trimming at V came to 5 bases and at J to 8 bases, leaving 12 bases not matched to a gene. Per the germline V gene, CDR1 is MNHEY and CDR2 is SMNVEV (reference sequence). The CDR3 covers 15 residues. The CDR3 nucleotides read TGTGCCAGCAGTCTTCCGGGGACAGGGCTATCCGAAGCTTTCTTT. This codes for CASSLPGTGLSEAFF.

The chain uses TRBV10-2 and TRBJ1-2; TRBD1 matches at 8 bases. The CDR3 spans 13 residues. V gave up 5 bases and J gave up 8 bases; unmatched junction bases: 7. Germline V CDR1 and CDR2: WSHSY, SAAADI. The CDR3 DNA reads TGCGCCAGCAGTCAGGACAGGGCGGGCGGCTACACCTTC. Protein: CASSQDRAGGYTF.

The chain uses TRBV29-1 and TRBJ1-1, with a tentative D call TRBD1 (5 bases). Trimming shortened V by 3 bases and J by 11 bases, and 13 bases separated the two germline ends. The CDR3 covers 11 residues. Per the germline V gene, CDR1 is SQVTM and CDR2 is ANQGSEA. The CDR3 spells CSVDSGAVAFF. CDR3 DNA sequence: TGCAGCGTTGACAGTGGGGCGGTGGCTTTCTTT.

The chain links TRBV27 to TRBJ2-1; 7 nucleotides line up with TRBD2. The V gene end was trimmed by 2 bases and the J gene end by 6 bases; junction bases not matched to a gene: 13. CDR1 is MNHEY and CDR2 is SMNVEV in the germline V gene (reference sequence). The CDR3 spans 17 residues. The DNA for the CDR3 is TGTGCCAGCAGTTTAGTCTGGAAGCGGGATCGCCGCAATGAGCAGTTCTTC. This codes for CASSLVWKRDRRNEQFF.

The CDR3 protein is CATAGTSLNEQFF. The CDR3 coding sequence is TGTGCCACCGCCGGGACTAGCTTAAATGAGCAGTTCTTC. This chain joins TRBV19 and TRBJ2-1; 9 bases are shared with TRBD2. After removal of 10 bases from V and 7 bases from J, the junction contained 8 bases not matched to a gene. The germline V gene has CDR1 LNHDA and CDR2 SQIVND (reference sequence). CDR3 length equals 13 residues.

The rearrangement uses TRBV27 and TRBJ1-1; D is possibly TRBD1 (5 bases). CDR1 and CDR2 (germline): MNHEY, SMNVEV (reference sequence). Trimming cost V 8 bases and J 0 bases, with 19 bases left between them. There are 16 residues in the CDR3. CDR3 sequence reads: CASGAGPRDMNTEAFF. The CDR3 DNA is TGTGCCAGCGGGGCAGGGCCAAGAGACATGAACACTGAAGCTTTCTTT.

This chain links TRBV27 with TRBJ2-7, with 9 bases identical to TRBD1. This CDR3 is 14 amino acids long. After removal of 5 bases from V and 4 bases from J, the junction contained 6 bases not matched to a gene. Germline CDR1 MNHEY, CDR2 SMNVEV (reference sequence). The CDR3 sequence: CASSNRGLVYEQYF. The CDR3 nucleotides read TGTGCCAGCAGTAACAGGGGGCTAGTTTACGAGCAGTACTTC.

The CDR3 nucleotides read TGTGCCAGTAGTATTAAGCTCAGCTCTGGAAACACCATATATTTT. This gives the protein CASSIKLSSGNTIYF. The chain recombines TRBV19 with TRBJ1-3, with D unresolved. V was pared by 3 bases and J by 0 bases, with 9 bases between. CDR1 and CDR2 (germline): LNHDA, SQIVND (reference sequence). This CDR3 has 15 residues.

The CDR3 nucleotides are TGTGCCAGTAGTATAGTTTTGGCGGGGAAAAGTCAGCCCCAGCATTTT. This encodes CASSIVLAGKSQPQHF. This rearrangement joins TRBV19 to TRBJ1-5; no definite D call. The CDR3 is 16 residues long. Germline V gives CDR1 LNHDA, CDR2 SQIVND (reference sequence). Trimming removed 1 base at V and 6 bases at J, with 16 bases between.

With respect to this clone: Additional DNA sequences in this sample encode the identical CDR3. V gene TRBV6-5 combines with J gene TRBJ2-1; TRBD2 matches 10 bases. V shed 2 bases and J 2 bases; nucleotides not matched to a gene: 0. The CDR3 consists of 15 residues. CDR1 is MNHEY and CDR2 is SVGAGI in the germline V gene. The chain's CDR3 is CASSYGLAAYNEQFF. In DNA form, the CDR3 reads TGTGCCAGCAGTTACGGACTAGCGGCCTACAATGAGCAGTTCTTC.